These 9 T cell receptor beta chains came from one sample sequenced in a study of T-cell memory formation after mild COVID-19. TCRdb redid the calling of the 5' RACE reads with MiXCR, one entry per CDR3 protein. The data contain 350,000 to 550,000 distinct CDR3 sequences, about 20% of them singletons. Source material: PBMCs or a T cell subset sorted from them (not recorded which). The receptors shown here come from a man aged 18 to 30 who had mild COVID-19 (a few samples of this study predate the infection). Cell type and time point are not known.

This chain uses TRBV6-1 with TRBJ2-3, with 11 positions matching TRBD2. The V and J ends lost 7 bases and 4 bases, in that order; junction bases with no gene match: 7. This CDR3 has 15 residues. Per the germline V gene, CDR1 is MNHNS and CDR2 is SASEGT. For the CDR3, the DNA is TGTGCCAGCACTCGACTAGCGGGGATCCCAGATACGCAGTATTTT. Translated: CASTRLAGIPDTQYF.

CDR3 sequence (DNA): TGCAGCGTTAAAAGTCCCTTGACCTACGAGCAGTACTTC. This translates into CSVKSPLTYEQYF. V and J are TRBV29-1 and TRBJ2-7; no clear D. The germline gives CDR1 SQVTM, CDR2 ANQGSEA. V lost 5 bases and J 2 bases, leaving 13 bases between the germline ends. The CDR3 is 13 residues long.

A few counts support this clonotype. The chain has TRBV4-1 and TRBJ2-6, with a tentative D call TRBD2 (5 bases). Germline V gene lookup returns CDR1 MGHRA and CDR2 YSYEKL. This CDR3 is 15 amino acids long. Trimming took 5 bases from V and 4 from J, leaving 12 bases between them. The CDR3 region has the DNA TGCGCCAGCAGCGAACACGGGGTGGGGGCCAACGTCCTGACTTTC. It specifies CASSEHGVGANVLTF.

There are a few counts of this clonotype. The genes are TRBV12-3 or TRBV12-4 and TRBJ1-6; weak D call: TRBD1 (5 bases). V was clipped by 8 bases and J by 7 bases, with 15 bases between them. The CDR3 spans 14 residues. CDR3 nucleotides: TGTGCCAGCTCAACCGGGACCGGCAATTCACCCCTCCACTTT. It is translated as CASSTGTGNSPLHF.

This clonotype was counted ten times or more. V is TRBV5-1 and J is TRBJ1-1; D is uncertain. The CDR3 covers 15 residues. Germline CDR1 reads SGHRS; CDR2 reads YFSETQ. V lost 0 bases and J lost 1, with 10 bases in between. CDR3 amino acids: CASSLDRVTNTEAFF. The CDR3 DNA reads TGCGCCAGCAGCTTGGATAGAGTTACGAACACTGAAGCTTTCTTT.

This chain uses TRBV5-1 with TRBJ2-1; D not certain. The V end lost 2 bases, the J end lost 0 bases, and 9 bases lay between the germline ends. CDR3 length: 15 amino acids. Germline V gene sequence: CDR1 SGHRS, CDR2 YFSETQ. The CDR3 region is CASSFVASSYNEQFF. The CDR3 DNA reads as TGCGCCAGCAGCTTTGTCGCAAGCTCCTACAATGAGCAGTTCTTC.

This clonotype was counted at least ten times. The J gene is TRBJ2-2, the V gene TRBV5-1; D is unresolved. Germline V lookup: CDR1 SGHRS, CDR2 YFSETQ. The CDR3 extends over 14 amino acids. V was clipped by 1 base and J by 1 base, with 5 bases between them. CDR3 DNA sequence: TGCGCCAGCAGCTTGAACCAGAACACCGGGGAGCTGTTTTTT. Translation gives CASSLNQNTGELFF.

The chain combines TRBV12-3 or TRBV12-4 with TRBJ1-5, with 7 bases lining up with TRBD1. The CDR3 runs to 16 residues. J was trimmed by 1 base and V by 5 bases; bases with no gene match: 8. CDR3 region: CASSITGAQSNQPQHF. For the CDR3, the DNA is TGTGCCAGCAGTATCACAGGGGCTCAAAGCAATCAGCCCCAGCATTTT.

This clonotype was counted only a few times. Here the CDR3 reads CASSQASYSGGAFLFF. The CDR3 nucleotides are TGCGCCAGCAGCCAAGCCTCTTATAGCGGGGGGGCGTTTCTGTTCTTC. The genes are TRBV4-3 and TRBJ2-1; TRBD2 matches 11 bases. V trimming: 1 base; J trimming: 15 bases; junction bases outside the gene matches: 14. Per germline, CDR1 LGHNA and CDR2 YSLEER. The length of the CDR3 is 16 residues.